This TCR beta chain was sequenced during a study of cytomegalovirus exposure and HLA in healthy donors. This CDR3 has 16 residues. The V end lost 4 bases, the J end lost 1 base, and 14 bases lay between the germline ends. Germline CDR1 and CDR2: SGHRS and YFSETQ. Primers included in the PCR were 60 Vbeta and 13 Jbeta primers. Only in-frame clones appear in the TCRdb table, and some are missing; sequencing was by immunoSEQ multiplex PCR. The table lists about 41,000 clones. Source material: PBMCs. This sequence originates from a man aged 25-40 years in good health and CMV-seronegative. The V and J genes are TRBV5-1 and TRBJ2-2; D is unclear. Here the CDR3 reads CASSLGWVENTGELFF. In nucleotides, the CDR3 is TGCGCCAGCAGCCTAGGTTGGGTGGAGAACACCGGGGAGCTGTTTTTT.